This TCR beta chain derives from a study of blood T cell repertoires in COVID-19. Assay: immunoSEQ multiplex PCR; the TCRdb copy retains only in-frame clones and omits some. The sample has tens of thousands of clones, around nine tenths seen once. V shed 4 bases and J 2 bases; nucleotides not matched to a gene: 3. Germline V CDR1 and CDR2: ENHRY, SYGVKD. The CDR3 is 15 amino acids. The chain has TRBV10-3 and TRBJ1-2; 11 bases map to TRBD1. What was sequenced was peripheral blood. The receptor was isolated from a woman in her forties or fifties in a cohort sampled during active COVID-19. CDR3 nucleotides: TGTGCCATCAGTGCAGGGACAGGGGGAAACTATGGCTACACCTTC. Translation: CAISAGTGGNYGYTF.